The 32 T cell receptor beta chains presented below share a single source sample, sequenced in a study of control samples from healthy donors and cancer patients. Method: immunoSEQ multiplex PCR; TCRdb's copy keeps in-frame clones and lacks some. Of 140,000 to 150,000 clones in the sample, about nine tenths are singletons; the top ten hold 4.9%. Sequencing was carried out using blood. These receptors were obtained from a man aged 25 to 45 in good health.

The rearrangement uses TRBV18 and TRBJ1-1; D might be TRBD1 (6 bases). Trimming took 1 base from V and 3 from J, leaving 15 bases between them. This CDR3 contains 16 residues. Germline lookup yields CDR1 KGHSH and CDR2 LQKENI. The CDR3 sequence: CASSPHSSGADTEAFF. CDR3 in DNA: TGTGCCAGCTCACCACACTCGTCAGGGGCGGACACTGAAGCTTTCTTT.

CDR3: CASSLSGPRSLPANTEAFF. CDR3 nucleotides: TGCGCCAGCAGCTTGTCCGGGCCGCGAAGCCTCCCTGCGAACACTGAAGCTTTCTTT. The chain employs TRBV5-1 and TRBJ1-1; the D is unclear. V lost 1 base, J lost 1 base, and 23 bases lay in between. The germline CDR1 and CDR2 sequences are SGHRS and YFSETQ. The CDR3 covers 19 residues.

The chain carries TRBV27 and TRBJ2-1; maybe TRBD2 (6 bases). The CDR3 has 16 residues. V was pared by 6 bases and J by 7 bases, with 22 bases between. Germline V gene data show CDR1 as MNHEY and CDR2 as SMNVEV (reference sequence). Here the CDR3 DNA reads TGTGCCAGCAGCGACCCCGGGACTGGGGTAAGGAATGAGCAGTTCTTC. It codes for CASSDPGTGVRNEQFF.

The rearrangement links TRBV5-1 to TRBJ2-7; D not resolved. The CDR3 extends over 13 amino acids. V gave up 7 bases and J gave up 1 base, with 12 bases separating them. Germline CDR1 and CDR2: SGHRS and YFSETQ. This chain's CDR3 is CASSMGYSYEQYF. CDR3 bases: TGCGCCAGCTCAATGGGTTATTCCTACGAGCAGTACTTC.

CDR3 coding DNA: TGTGCCAGCAGCGGAATACCTGGAAACACCATATATTTT. Encoded protein: CASSGIPGNTIYF. The J gene is TRBJ1-3, the V gene TRBV9, with no clear D. Per the germline V gene, CDR1 is SGDLS and CDR2 is YYNGEE. The CDR3 covers 13 residues. Trimming pared 3 bases from V and 2 bases from J, leaving 6 bases between.

J is TRBJ1-1 and V is TRBV13, with TRBD1 identical over 8 bases. The CDR3 is made up of 14 amino acids. From germline, CDR1 is PRHDT and CDR2 FYEKMQ (reference sequence). V lost 5 bases and J lost 6; bases outside the gene matches: 8. The CDR3 spells CASSASTGVAEAFF. The CDR3 coding sequence is TGTGCCAGCAGCGCCTCGACAGGGGTCGCTGAAGCTTTCTTT.

This CDR3 is CASRRDRDTDTQYF. The DNA for the CDR3 is TGTGCCAGCAGGAGGGACAGAGACACAGATACGCAGTATTTT. The V gene is TRBV27, the J gene TRBJ2-3; TRBD1 matches 7 bases. Trimming took 6 bases from V and 2 from J; bases not matched to a gene: 5. Germline CDR1 is MNHEY and CDR2 is SMNVEV (reference sequence). The CDR3 sequence is 14 residues long.

The J gene is TRBJ1-2, the V gene TRBV7-9, with 8 bases fitting TRBD1. CDR3 size: 14 residues. Per the germline V gene, CDR1 is SEHNR and CDR2 is FQNEAQ (reference sequence). V trimming: 4 bases; J trimming: 8 bases; junction bases outside the gene matches: 9. The CDR3 sequence is CASSSPDRAGGYTF. CDR3 coding DNA: TGTGCCAGCAGCTCCCCGGACAGGGCAGGAGGCTACACCTTC.

This sequence joins TRBV6-6 and TRBJ1-1, with D possibly being TRBD1 (6 bases). This CDR3 is built from 15 residues. Germline V gene data show CDR1 as MNHNY and CDR2 as SVGAGI (reference sequence). Trimming took off 5 bases at V and 4 bases at J, with 17 bases between the two ends. In nucleotides, the CDR3 is TGTGCCAGCAGTAAGACTACAGGGATGGTCACTGAAGCTTTCTTT. Residues: CASSKTTGMVTEAFF.

The V call is TRBV11-2, the J call TRBJ2-7; D is perhaps TRBD2 (6 bases). V lost 4 bases and J lost 7, with 20 bases in between. This CDR3 comprises 15 residues. Germline-derived CDR1 and CDR2 are SGHAT and FQNNGV. As DNA, the CDR3 is TGTGCCAGCAGCTCCCGCCCCGGGACTGAATCTGAGCAGTACTTC. It is translated as CASSSRPGTESEQYF. The whole variable domain, remainder taken from reference TRBV11-2 and TRBJ2-7, is EAGVAQSPRYKIIEKRQSVAFWCNPISGHATLYWYQQILGQGPKLLIQFQNNGVVDDSQLPKDRFSAERLKGVDSTLKIQPAKLEDSAVYLCASSSRPGTESEQYFGPGTRLTVT.

The DNA of the CDR3 is TGTGCCACCACGGCGGGGACTGAAGCTTTCTTT. Translating gives CATTAGTEAFF. V usage is TRBV24-1 and J usage is TRBJ1-1; D not certain. Per the germline V gene, CDR1 is KGHDR and CDR2 is SFDVKD. The length of the CDR3 is 11 residues. V was trimmed by 8 bases and J by 5 bases, leaving 8 bases between them.

V gene TRBV29-1 combines with J gene TRBJ2-1, with 7 bases that match TRBD1. Trimming took 7 bases from V and 9 from J; bases not matched to a gene: 12. Germline V gene sequence: CDR1 SQVTM, CDR2 ANQGSEA. The CDR3 consists of 13 residues. The CDR3 loop reads CSGPGQSRLEQFF. CDR3 in DNA: TGCAGCGGCCCGGGACAGTCACGGCTTGAGCAGTTCTTC.

The rearrangement uses TRBV7-2 and TRBJ2-5; 12 bases fit TRBD2. The germline CDR1 and CDR2 sequences are SGHTA and FQGNSA. V was clipped by 0 bases and J by 4 bases; unmatched bases: 3. The length of the CDR3 is 16 residues. The CDR3 bases are TGTGCCAGCAGCTTAGCGGGACTAGCGGGTGTAGAGACCCAGTACTTC. The encoded protein is CASSLAGLAGVETQYF.

The chain carries TRBV6-5 and TRBJ1-4; D not certain. The V gene's germline CDR1 is MNHEY and CDR2 SVGAGI. Trimming took 5 bases from V and 7 from J, leaving 11 bases between them. The CDR3 sequence is 13 residues long. The CDR3 loop reads CASSTGFGEKLFF. The CDR3 DNA sequence: TGTGCCAGCAGTACGGGGTTTGGTGAAAAACTGTTTTTT.

The V gene is TRBV6-2 or TRBV6-3, the J gene TRBJ2-7; D remains unclear. Trimming cost V 0 bases and J 2 bases, with 5 bases left between them. CDR1 and CDR2 from the germline V gene are MNHEY and SVGEGT. This CDR3 is built from 13 residues. CDR3 in amino acids: CASSYSSPYEQYF. In DNA, the CDR3 is TGTGCCAGCAGTTACTCTAGCCCCTACGAGCAGTACTTC.

The rearrangement links TRBV3-1 (or the pseudogene TRBV3-2) to TRBJ2-5; 7 bases align to TRBD1. This CDR3 comprises 13 residues. V gave up 6 bases and J gave up 7 bases; unmatched junction bases: 8. The germline V gene encodes CDR1 LGHDT and CDR2 YNNKEL (reference sequence). Written as DNA, the CDR3 is TGTGCCAGCAGTTTCGACAGGGTTGGGACCCAGTACTTC. Translation: CASSFDRVGTQYF.

J is TRBJ1-2 and V is TRBV20-1; D is unclear. Trimming shortened V by 7 bases and J by 8 bases, and 8 bases separated the two germline ends. Germline lookup yields CDR1 DFQATT and CDR2 SNEGSKA (reference sequence). The CDR3 consists of 9 residues. The DNA for the CDR3 is TGCAGTGGTGTTGGGGGCTACACCTTC. Translated: CSGVGGYTF.

This clone appeared once. V gene TRBV18 combines with J gene TRBJ1-1; 9 bases match TRBD1. Germline V gene sequence: CDR1 KGHSH, CDR2 LQKENI. The CDR3 has 13 residues. J lost 7 bases, V lost 6 bases, and 6 bases had no gene match. CDR3 in DNA: TGTGCCAGCTCGCTGGGACAGGGCCTTGAAGCTTTCTTT. Its translation: CASSLGQGLEAFF. Using reference TRBV18 and TRBJ1-1 for the parts outside the CDR3, the full variable domain is NAGVMQNPRHLVRRRGQEARLRCSPMKGHSHVYWYRQLPEEGLKFMVYLQKENIIDESGMPKERFSAEFPKEGPSILRIQQVVRGDSAAYFCASSLGQGLEAFFGQGTRLTVV.

The chain joins TRBV7-9 to TRBJ2-4; 7 bases agree with TRBD2. Germline CDR1 SEHNR, CDR2 FQNEAQ (reference sequence). The CDR3 is 16 amino acids. The J segment lost 6 bases and the V segment lost 5 bases, leaving 13 bases of the junction unmatched. DNA of the CDR3: TGTGCCAGCAGCCCCTCTGGGGGGGATCGATTAAACATTCAGTACTTC. Its translation is CASSPSGGDRLNIQYF.

The rearrangement links TRBV7-2 to TRBJ2-4; no clear D. The CDR3 length is 14 residues. Trimming shortened V by 5 bases and J by 7 bases, and 15 bases separated the two germline ends. CDR1 and CDR2 from the germline V gene are SGHTA and FQGNSA. The CDR3 DNA reads TGTGCCAGCAGCCAAACCTCGGGTGGGAACATTCAGTACTTC. It translates to CASSQTSGGNIQYF.

The rearrangement links TRBV27 to TRBJ2-7; 9 nucleotides align to TRBD1. The CDR3 contains 16 residues. Losses at the gene ends were 6 bases for V and 1 base for J; bases not matched to a gene: 10. Germline V gene data show CDR1 as MNHEY and CDR2 as SMNVEV (reference sequence). In DNA form, the CDR3 reads TGTGCCAGCAGGCCGATCTCCGGGACAGGGTCCTACGAGCAGTACTTC. Protein: CASRPISGTGSYEQYF.

This clone was seen a single time. The V gene is TRBV19, the J gene TRBJ2-7; D uncertain. Deletions cut 1 base from V and 2 bases from J, with 9 bases between. The CDR3 runs 14 residues. Germline-derived CDR1 and CDR2 are LNHDA and SQIVND (reference sequence). CDR3: CASSIGYSTYEQYF. In nucleotides, the CDR3 is TGTGCCAGTAGTATAGGTTACAGTACCTACGAGCAGTACTTC.

This clone was seen more than once but under ten times. The chain combines TRBV18 with TRBJ1-2; D gene unclear. Germline loops: CDR1 KGHSH, CDR2 LQKENI. The CDR3 has 12 amino acids. The V gene lost 0 bases and the J gene lost 5 bases, with 4 bases spanning the gap. The CDR3 bases are TGTGCCAGCTCACCACCGGGTTATGGCTACACCTTC. The encoded protein is CASSPPGYGYTF.

The chain combines TRBV3-1 (or the pseudogene TRBV3-2) with TRBJ1-1, with TRBD1 as a possible D gene (6 bases). Trimming shortened V by 3 bases and J by 5 bases, and 13 bases separated the two germline ends. The CDR3 loop spans 14 amino acids. Germline V gene sequence: CDR1 LGHDT, CDR2 YNNKEL (reference sequence). The CDR3 reads CASSQKTDRTEAFF. Written as DNA, the CDR3 is TGTGCCAGCAGCCAGAAAACCGACAGGACTGAAGCTTTCTTT.

This clone was detected a few times. The CDR3 region is CATSASFLASGGAGGDTQYF. DNA of the CDR3: TGTGCCACCAGTGCGTCCTTCCTAGCTAGCGGGGGGGCCGGGGGAGATACGCAGTATTTT. The V and J genes are TRBV24-1 and TRBJ2-3, with 12 positions matching TRBD2. CDR3 length: 20 amino acids. Germline assignment: CDR1 KGHDR and CDR2 SFDVKD. The V segment lost 5 bases and the J segment 5 bases; nucleotides outside the gene matches: 19.

The sample holds one count of this clone. Here the CDR3 DNA reads TGCGCCAGCAGCTTGAGCGGGGTTAGCAATCAGCCCCAGCATTTT. Its protein product is CASSLSGVSNQPQHF. V and J are TRBV5-1 and TRBJ1-5; D not resolved. Looked up from germline, CDR1 is SGHRS and CDR2 is YFSETQ. Trimming cost V 1 base and J 0 bases, with 8 bases left between them. The CDR3 is 15 residues long.

This chain connects TRBV25-1 to TRBJ1-5; 8 bases agree with TRBD1. V gave up 3 bases and J gave up 6 bases; unmatched junction bases: 4. The length of the CDR3 is 14 residues. Germline CDR1 MGHDK, CDR2 SYGVNS. CDR3 region: CASSDDRGSQPQHF. The CDR3 nucleotides are TGTGCCAGCAGTGACGACAGGGGTAGTCAGCCCCAGCATTTT.

This clone was picked up one time. This chain connects TRBV5-5 to TRBJ1-1; tentative D call: TRBD1 (5 bases). Germline values: CDR1 SGHKS, CDR2 YYEKEE (reference sequence). The CDR3 runs 14 residues. V shed 0 bases and J shed 4 bases, with 10 bases lying between them. CDR3 protein: CASSLVRGFTEAFF. For the CDR3, the DNA is TGTGCCAGCAGCTTGGTACGGGGCTTCACTGAAGCTTTCTTT.

The CDR3 here is CASRREVGTGELFF. CDR3 bases: TGTGCCAGCAGGCGGGAGGTGGGCACCGGGGAGCTGTTTTTT. V is TRBV6-5 and J is TRBJ2-2; 8 bases agree with TRBD2. Germline V gene lookup returns CDR1 MNHEY and CDR2 SVGAGI. The CDR3 contains 14 residues. Losses at the gene ends were 6 bases for V and 4 bases for J; bases not matched to a gene: 4.

The chain has TRBV7-3 and TRBJ2-5, with 10 bases aligning to TRBD2. The CDR3 length is 15 residues. V dropped 2 bases and J dropped 2; count of bases not matched to a gene: 2. Germline values: CDR1 SGHTA, CDR2 FQGTGA. CDR3 DNA: TGTGCCAGCAGCTTATTAGCGGGGGGACAAGAGACCCAGTACTTC. Amino acid sequence: CASSLLAGGQETQYF.

The rearrangement links TRBV20-1 to TRBJ2-1; 11 bases fit TRBD2. The V segment lost 3 bases and the J segment 8 bases; nucleotides outside the gene matches: 9. This CDR3 is built from 15 residues. The germline V gene encodes CDR1 DFQATT and CDR2 SNEGSKA (reference sequence). CDR3 sequence (DNA): TGCAGTGCTAGTCCTAGCGGGGGGATCTTGGATGAGCAGTTCTTC. It is translated as CSASPSGGILDEQFF.

V is TRBV29-1 and J is TRBJ2-4; TRBD2 might be the D (5 bases). V was pared by 3 bases and J by 3 bases, with 15 bases between. From germline, CDR1 is SQVTM and CDR2 ANQGSEA. The CDR3 is 15 amino acids. The chain's CDR3 is CSVEDPRGGKNIQYF. For the CDR3, the DNA is TGCAGCGTTGAGGATCCCCGGGGTGGCAAAAACATTCAGTACTTC.